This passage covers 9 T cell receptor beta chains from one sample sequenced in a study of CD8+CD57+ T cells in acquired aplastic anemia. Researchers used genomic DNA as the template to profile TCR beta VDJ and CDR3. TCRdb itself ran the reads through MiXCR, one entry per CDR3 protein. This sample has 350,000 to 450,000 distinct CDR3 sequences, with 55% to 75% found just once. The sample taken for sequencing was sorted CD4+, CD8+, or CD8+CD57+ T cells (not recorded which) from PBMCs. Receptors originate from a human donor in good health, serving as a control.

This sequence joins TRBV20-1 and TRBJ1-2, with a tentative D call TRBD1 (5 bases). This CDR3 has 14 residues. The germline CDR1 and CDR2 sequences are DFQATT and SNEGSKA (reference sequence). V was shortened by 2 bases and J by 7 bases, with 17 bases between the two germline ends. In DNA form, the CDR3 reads TGCAGTGCTAGAACCGGGGGGAGTGAGCGTGGCTACACCTTC. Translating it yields CSARTGGSERGYTF.

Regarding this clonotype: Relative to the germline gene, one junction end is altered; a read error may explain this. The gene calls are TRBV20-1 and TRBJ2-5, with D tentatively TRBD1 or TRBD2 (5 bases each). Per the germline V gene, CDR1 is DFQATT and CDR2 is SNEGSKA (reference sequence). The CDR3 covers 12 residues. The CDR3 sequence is CSARLGVETQYF. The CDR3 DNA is TGCAGTGCTAGACTGGGGGTGGAGACACAGTACTTC.

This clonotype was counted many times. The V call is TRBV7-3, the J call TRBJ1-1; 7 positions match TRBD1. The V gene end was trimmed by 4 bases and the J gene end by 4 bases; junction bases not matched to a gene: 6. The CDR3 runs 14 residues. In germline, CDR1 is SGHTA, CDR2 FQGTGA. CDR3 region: CASSWDRWSTEAFF. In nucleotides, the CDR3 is TGTGCCAGCAGCTGGGACAGATGGTCCACTGAAGCTTTCTTT.

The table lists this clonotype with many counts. The CDR3 loop reads CASSQDLAGPTYEQYF. The CDR3 DNA sequence: TGCGCCAGCAGCCAAGACCTAGCGGGTCCCACCTACGAGCAGTACTTC. This sequence joins TRBV4-3 and TRBJ2-7; 8 nucleotides agree with TRBD2. Germline CDR1 and CDR2: LGHNA and YSLEER. V lost 0 bases, J lost 2 bases, and 6 bases stayed unmatched. This CDR3 spans 16 amino acids.

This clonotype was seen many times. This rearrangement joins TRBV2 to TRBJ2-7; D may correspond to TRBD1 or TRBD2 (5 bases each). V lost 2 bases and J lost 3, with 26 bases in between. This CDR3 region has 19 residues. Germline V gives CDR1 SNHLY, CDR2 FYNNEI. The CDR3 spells CASSELEVAGHSGLYEQYF. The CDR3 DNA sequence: TGTGCCAGCAGTGAACTCGAGGTGGCCGGGCATTCGGGGCTCTACGAGCAGTACTTC.

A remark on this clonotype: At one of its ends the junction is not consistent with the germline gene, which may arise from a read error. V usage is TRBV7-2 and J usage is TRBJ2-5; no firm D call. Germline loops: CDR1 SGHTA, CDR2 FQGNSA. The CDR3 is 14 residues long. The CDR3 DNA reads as TGTGCCAGCAGCTTGGAACGAGAGGTCCAAGAGACGCAGTTC. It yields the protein CASSLEREVQETQF.

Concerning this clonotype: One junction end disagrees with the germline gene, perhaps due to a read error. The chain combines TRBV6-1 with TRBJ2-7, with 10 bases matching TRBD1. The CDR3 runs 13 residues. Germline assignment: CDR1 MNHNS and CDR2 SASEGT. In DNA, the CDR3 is TGTGCCATCAGTACGGGACAGGGGAATCAACAGTACTTC. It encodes CAISTGQGNQQYF.

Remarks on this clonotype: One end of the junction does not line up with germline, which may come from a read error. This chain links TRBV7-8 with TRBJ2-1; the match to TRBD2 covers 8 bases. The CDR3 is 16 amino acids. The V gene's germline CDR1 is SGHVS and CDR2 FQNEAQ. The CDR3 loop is CASSRAGGGLDSPQFF. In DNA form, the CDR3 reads TGCGCCAGCAGCCGGGCCGGCGGGGGGTTGGACTCTCCCCAGTTCTTC.

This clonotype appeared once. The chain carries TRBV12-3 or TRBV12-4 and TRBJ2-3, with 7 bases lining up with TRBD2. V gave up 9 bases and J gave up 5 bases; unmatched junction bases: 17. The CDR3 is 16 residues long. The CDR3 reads CASISPTGGGRDTQYF. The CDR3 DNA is TGTGCCAGTATTTCCCCCACGGGCGGGGGACGAGATACGCAGTATTTT.